The sequence of this T cell receptor (beta chain) was determined in a study of lymphopenia after photon versus proton radiotherapy. From germline, CDR1 is KGHSH and CDR2 LQKENI. Trimming took 6 bases from V and 6 from J, leaving 14 bases between them. This CDR3 has 14 amino acids. TCRdb keeps only in-frame clones here, not all; method: immunoSEQ multiplex PCR. The sample contains around 55,000 clones, around 85% of which appear only once. Points from the study as a whole: In patients who died, overall survival fell as post-nadir TCR diversity dropped more. Relative stability marked proton patients; photon patients lost diversity and naive cells.

Concerning this clone: As yet, its antigen is unknown.

The V and J genes are TRBV18 and TRBJ2-2; D is ambiguous. Material: peripheral blood, obtained from a patient treated with proton-based radiotherapy. The receptor was isolated from a man aged 60 to 75 with pancreatic cancer. This chain's CDR3 is CASSPTTTSGELFF. DNA for the CDR3: TGTGCCAGCTCCCCAACTACCACGTCCGGGGAGCTGTTTTTT.